The source of this T cell receptor (beta chain) is a study of monozygotic twins with cystic fibrosis. The wider study: Libraries were built from approximately 3 micrograms of fragmented DNA using 15 PCR cycles.

This clone has just a few counts. Here immunoSEQ multiplex PCR was the method, and the copy in TCRdb shows in-frame clones only, minus some. The sample lists fewer than 30,000 clones; over 80% were seen once. The material sequenced was blood. The TCR sequence derives from a girl aged 2-15 years with cystic fibrosis.

As DNA, the CDR3 is TGTGCCAGTAGTATCCCAGCGGGAGCCGAGCAGTACTTC. It is translated as CASSIPAGAEQYF. The rearrangement uses TRBV19 and TRBJ2-7; TRBD2 agrees at 8 bases. The V gene's germline CDR1 is LNHDA and CDR2 SQIVND (reference sequence). This CDR3 comprises 13 residues. The V segment lost 3 bases and the J segment 6 bases; nucleotides outside the gene matches: 4.